The T cell receptor beta chain under discussion was sequenced for a study of T-cell reconstitution after alpha-beta-depleted transplantation in children. Germline V CDR1 and CDR2: LGHNT, FRNRAP. Trimming took 7 bases from V and 1 from J, leaving 16 bases between them. The CDR3 is 15 amino acids. TCRbeta library preparation incorporated unique molecular identifiers. TCRdb re-called the PCR reads through MiXCR, storing one row per CDR3 protein. The repertoire holds approximately 240,000 distinct CDR3 sequences, with approximately 9.9% as singletons. This sequence joins TRBV12-5 and TRBJ1-1, with a weak D call TRBD1 (6 bases). The clonotype was recovered from a human donor who donated a stem cell graft to a child with SCID. Sequences were derived from PBMCs from the stem cell graft donor, sampled from the stem cell graft. CDR3 region: CASAQGGGWNTEAFF. The DNA of the CDR3 is TGTGCTAGTGCCCAAGGGGGAGGGTGGAACACTGAAGCTTTCTTT. Supplemented by reference TRBV12-5 and TRBJ1-1, the full variable domain reads DARVTQTPRHKVTEMGQEVTMRCQPILGHNTVFWYRQTMMQGLELLAYFRNRAPLDDSGMPKDRFSAEMPDATLATLKIQPSEPRDSAVYFCASAQGGGWNTEAFFGQGTRLTVV.